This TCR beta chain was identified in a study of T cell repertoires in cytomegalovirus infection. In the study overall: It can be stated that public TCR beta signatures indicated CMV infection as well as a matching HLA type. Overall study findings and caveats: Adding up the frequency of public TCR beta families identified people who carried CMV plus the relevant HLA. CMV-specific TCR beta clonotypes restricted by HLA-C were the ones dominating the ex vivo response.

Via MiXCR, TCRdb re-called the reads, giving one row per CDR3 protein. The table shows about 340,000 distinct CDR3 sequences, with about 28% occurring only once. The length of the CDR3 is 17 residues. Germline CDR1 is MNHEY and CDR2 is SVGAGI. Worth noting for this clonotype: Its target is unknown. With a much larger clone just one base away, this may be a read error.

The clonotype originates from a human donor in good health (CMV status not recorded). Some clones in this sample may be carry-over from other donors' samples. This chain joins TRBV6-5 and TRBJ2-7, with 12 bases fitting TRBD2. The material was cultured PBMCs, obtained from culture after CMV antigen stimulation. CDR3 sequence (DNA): TGTGCCAGCAGTTACTCGGGACTAGCGGGTAGGAGCGCCGAGCGGTACTTC. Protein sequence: CASSYSGLAGRSAERYF.